Relative to its sample, the clone carrying this T cell receptor beta chain is medium-sized. Its antigen is unknown. Stimulation used 9 to 10 ug/mL lysate from CMV-infected fibroblasts. Responding CD4+ T cells were sorted by upregulation of both CD40 ligand and CD69. Sequencing used immunoSEQ version 4 in survey mode. Clones were sequenced by immunoSEQ multiplex PCR, and TCRdb holds only the in-frame ones, with some missing. Seen here are roughly 20,000 clones, 65% observed once, and the top ten hold 7% to 9%. CDR3 length: 14 amino acids. V dropped 0 bases and J dropped 5 bases, with 8 bases sitting between them. Per the germline V gene, CDR1 is SGHDT and CDR2 is YYEEEE. The data were obtained in a study of persistence of HIV-infected CD4 T cells.

The receptor was derived from an adult woman with HIV who was CMV-seropositive. The source material was CD4+ T cells sorted from PBMCs after 18-hour stimulation, sampled from a patient who received antiretroviral therapy. This chain uses TRBV5-6 with TRBJ2-2, with TRBD2 as a possible D gene (5 bases). CDR3 in amino acids: CASSLGSETGELFF. The CDR3 DNA sequence: TGTGCCAGCAGCTTGGGTAGCGAAACCGGGGAGCTGTTTTTT. The entire variable domain, with the rest obtained from reference TRBV5-6 and TRBJ2-2, is as follows: DAGVTQSPTHLIKTRGQQVTLRCSPKSGHDTVSWYQQALGQGPQFIFQYYEEEERQRGNFPDRFSGHQFPNYSSELNVNALLLGDSALYLCASSLGSETGELFFGEGSRLTVL.